This T cell receptor beta chain was sequenced in a study of breast tumors, draining lymph nodes, adjacent tissues. Study-wide results and caveats: Tumor TCR diversity was below lymph nodes but above nontumor tissue.

This clonotype was counted at least ten times. Its antigen is not identified. TCRdb re-called the multiplex PCR reads through MiXCR, storing one row per CDR3 protein. The profile covers 150,000 to 200,000 distinct CDR3 sequences, with roughly 35% appearing a single time and around 4% taken by the ten largest. Axillary draining lymph nodes of breast cancer patients supplied the node samples. This TCR derives from a female donor with breast cancer. Some clones in this sample may be carry-over from other donors' samples. Sequenced input: axillary lymph node tissue.

The CDR3 DNA follows: TGCGCCAGCAGCTTGGGGGCTGCGGTCAATGAGCAGTTCTTC. Translating it yields CASSLGAAVNEQFF. This chain connects TRBV5-1 to TRBJ2-1; no clear D gene. This CDR3 comprises 14 residues. The germline CDR1 and CDR2 sequences are SGHRS and YFSETQ. V gave up 0 bases and J gave up 6 bases, with 10 bases separating them.